The 18 T cell receptor beta chains given below trace back to one sample, sequenced in a study of cytomegalovirus exposure and HLA in healthy donors (dated by TCRdb to the late 2010s). The method behind the library was the immunoSEQ multiplex PCR assay. For the multiplex PCR, a mixture combining 60 forward primers for TCR Vbeta segments and 13 reverse primers for TCR Jbeta segments was used. The immuneACCESS repertoire file appears here via TCRdb, limited to in-frame rearrangements. These files lack a portion of the clones; in checked studies, under half of the deficit traces to unresolved V genes, and the cause of the others is not known. This sample has approximately 110,000 clones in its table, and about three quarters of those were observed once. The top ten clonotypes cover roughly an eighth of the sample. Sequences were obtained from PBMCs. These receptors all stem from an older woman in good health and CMV-seropositive.

The V call is TRBV7-6, the J call TRBJ2-7, with TRBD1 matching 8 bases. Germline loops: CDR1 SGHVS, CDR2 FNYEAQ. V shed 4 bases, J shed 3 bases, and the junction held 8 bases outside the gene matches. This CDR3 has 15 amino acids. CDR3 in DNA: TGTGCCAGCAGCTCTGGACAGGGATTAGACTACGAGCAGTACTTC. It encodes CASSSGQGLDYEQYF.

This clone turned up a few times. V is TRBV27 and J is TRBJ1-2; 7 bases line up with TRBD1. Per germline, CDR1 MNHEY and CDR2 SMNVEV (reference sequence). V dropped 5 bases and J dropped 4; count of bases not matched to a gene: 13. The CDR3 extends over 16 amino acids. This CDR3 reads CASSPYSTGSLYGYTF. The DNA for the CDR3 is TGTGCCAGCAGTCCATATTCGACAGGGTCCCTCTATGGCTACACCTTC.

This clone was seen a single time. The chain links TRBV6-4 to TRBJ2-2; 10 bases map to TRBD1. The V and J ends lost 4 bases and 8 bases, in that order; junction bases with no gene match: 4. Germline assignment: CDR1 MRHNA and CDR2 SNTAGT. The CDR3 contains 14 residues. Here the CDR3 DNA reads TGTGCCAGCAGTGGACAGGGGGCATCAGGGGAGCTGTTTTTT. Its protein is CASSGQGASGELFF.

The CDR3 DNA reads as TGCGCCAGCAGCCTGGTAGGGGACAATCAGCCCCAGCATTTT. It yields the protein CASSLVGDNQPQHF. The V gene is TRBV4-1, the J gene TRBJ1-5, with a tentative D call TRBD1 (5 bases). This CDR3 has 14 residues. Germline CDR1 reads MGHRA; CDR2 reads YSYEKL. Trimming took off 4 bases at V and 3 bases at J, with 10 bases between the two ends.

This clone came up a few times. The rearrangement uses TRBV18 and TRBJ1-2; TRBD1 aligns across 7 bases. V trimming: 2 bases; J trimming: 5 bases; junction bases outside the gene matches: 2. CDR1 and CDR2 from the germline V gene are KGHSH and LQKENI. The CDR3 totals 13 residues. CDR3 residues: CASSPDREYGYTF. Written as DNA, the CDR3 is TGTGCCAGCTCACCAGACAGGGAATATGGCTACACCTTC.

This clone was counted only a few times. The chain couples TRBV29-1 to TRBJ1-4, with 8 positions matching TRBD1. The CDR3 is made up of 14 amino acids. The V and J ends lost 6 bases and 10 bases, in that order; junction bases with no gene match: 13. CDR1 and CDR2 from the germline V gene are SQVTM and ANQGSEA. The chain's CDR3 is CSVLSQGALGKLFF. DNA for the CDR3: TGCAGCGTACTTTCCCAGGGGGCGCTTGGAAAACTGTTTTTT. Full variable domain (outside the CDR3, taken from reference TRBV29-1 and TRBJ1-4): SAVISQKPSRDICQRGTSLTIQCQVDSQVTMMFWYRQQPGQSLTLIATANQGSEATYESGFVIDKFPISRPNLTFSTLTVSNMSPEDSSIYLCSVLSQGALGKLFFGSGTQLSVL.

The rearrangement links TRBV9 to TRBJ1-1, with D tentatively TRBD1 (6 bases). This CDR3 region has 15 residues. Germline CDR1 SGDLS, CDR2 YYNGEE. V shed 4 bases and J shed 1 base, with 14 bases lying between them. CDR3 DNA: TGTGCCAGCAGCCAACCAGGGGAGACGAACACTGAAGCTTTCTTT. Its protein is CASSQPGETNTEAFF. The entire variable domain, with the rest obtained from reference TRBV9 and TRBJ1-1, is as follows: DSGVTQTPKHLITATGQRVTLRCSPRSGDLSVYWYQQSLDQGLQFLIQYYNGEERAKGNILERFSAQQFPDLHSELNLSSLELGDSALYFCASSQPGETNTEAFFGQGTRLTVV.

Written as DNA, the CDR3 is TGTGCCTGGAGGACTAGCGGGGGCGGTTACGAGCAGTACTTC. Translation: CAWRTSGGGYEQYF. The chain links TRBV30 to TRBJ2-7; 12 bases map to TRBD2. Germline V gene sequence: CDR1 GTSNPN, CDR2 SVGIG (reference sequence). Trimming cost V 3 bases and J 4 bases; bases outside gene matches: 4. CDR3 size: 14 residues.

The chain joins TRBV7-9 to TRBJ1-2, with 9 nucleotides matching TRBD1. The CDR3 length is 17 residues. V was clipped by 4 bases and J by 4 bases; unmatched bases: 13. Germline V gives CDR1 SEHNR, CDR2 FQNEAQ (reference sequence). CDR3 loop: CASSSTVWDRVGYGYTF. In DNA, the CDR3 is TGTGCCAGCAGCTCCACCGTGTGGGACAGGGTTGGCTATGGCTACACCTTC. The whole variable domain, remainder taken from reference TRBV7-9 and TRBJ1-2, is DTGVSQNPRHKITKRGQNVTFRCDPISEHNRLYWYRQTLGQGPEFLTYFQNEAQLEKSRLLSDRFSAERPKGSFSTLEIQRTEQGDSAMYLCASSSTVWDRVGYGYTFGSGTRLTVV.

The chain has TRBV14 and TRBJ1-2; D possibly corresponds to TRBD1 (5 bases). The length of the CDR3 is 14 residues. V was clipped by 1 base and J by 8 bases, with 14 bases between them. The germline gives CDR1 SGHDN, CDR2 FVKESK. CDR3: CASSQVGGFQGYTF. The CDR3 DNA reads TGTGCCAGCAGCCAAGTGGGGGGATTTCAGGGCTACACCTTC.

The genes are TRBV19 and TRBJ2-7; TRBD1 might be the D (6 bases). CDR3 length: 15 residues. V was pared by 1 base and J by 2 bases, with 12 bases between. Germline V lookup: CDR1 LNHDA, CDR2 SQIVND (reference sequence). The CDR3 protein is CASSIGPGQTYEQYF. CDR3 sequence (DNA): TGTGCCAGTAGTATAGGCCCGGGACAAACCTACGAGCAGTACTTC.

This clone was detected only a few times. V gene TRBV5-1 combines with J gene TRBJ2-1; 9 nucleotides agree with TRBD2. CDR1 is SGHRS and CDR2 is YFSETQ in the germline V gene. The CDR3 spans 12 residues. V dropped 6 bases and J dropped 6; count of bases not matched to a gene: 1. CDR3 DNA: TGCGCCAGCAAGCGGGGGGTCAATGAGCAGTTCTTC. Protein sequence: CASKRGVNEQFF. The complete variable domain, with remaining parts taken from reference TRBV5-1 and TRBJ2-1, reads KAGVTQTPRYLIKTRGQQVTLSCSPISGHRSVSWYQQTPGQGLQFLFEYFSETQRNKGNFPGRFSGRQFSNSRSEMNVSTLELGDSALYLCASKRGVNEQFFGPGTRLTVL.

This chain joins TRBV27 and TRBJ1-2, with 9 bases aligning to TRBD1. Germline CDR1 is MNHEY and CDR2 is SMNVEV (reference sequence). The CDR3 sequence is 15 residues long. With 5 bases clipped from V and 1 base from J, the junction kept 5 bases outside the gene matches. The CDR3 region has the DNA TGTGCCAGCAGTGTCGGACAGGGGCTTAACTATGGCTACACCTTC. This encodes CASSVGQGLNYGYTF.

The chain is built from TRBV30 and TRBJ1-1; tentatively, D is TRBD1 (5 bases). Germline-derived CDR1 and CDR2 are GTSNPN and SVGIG (reference sequence). This CDR3 has 12 residues. The CDR3 DNA is TGTGGGACCGGGGGGGTGAACACTGAAGCTTTCTTT. Protein product: CGTGGVNTEAFF.

The CDR3 sequence is CAARSGQGGNQPQHF. In DNA, the CDR3 is TGTGCGGCCCGAAGCGGACAGGGCGGCAATCAGCCCCAGCATTTT. The J gene is TRBJ1-5, the V gene TRBV19; 8 bases agree with TRBD1. CDR1 and CDR2 from the germline V gene are LNHDA and SQIVND (reference sequence). This CDR3 has 15 residues.

This chain links TRBV30 with TRBJ1-5; no reliable D call. CDR1 is GTSNPN, CDR2 SVGIG, per germline (reference sequence). V was trimmed by 0 bases and J by 7 bases, leaving 7 bases between them. This CDR3 comprises 12 residues. CDR3 coding DNA: TGTGCCTGGAGTGTCCCTGGCCAGCCCCAGCATTTT. This gives the protein CAWSVPGQPQHF.

The J gene is TRBJ2-7, the V gene TRBV11-3; 9 bases are a match to TRBD1. V shed 1 base and J 4 bases; nucleotides not matched to a gene: 5. The CDR3 extends over 15 amino acids. Germline V gene lookup returns CDR1 SGHNT and CDR2 YENEEA. The CDR3 DNA reads TGTGCCAGCAGCTTAGGAGGACAGGGGATTTACGAGCAGTACTTC. It translates to CASSLGGQGIYEQYF.

This chain uses TRBV6-5 with TRBJ1-5, with D unresolved. The V end was cut by 5 bases, the J end by 6 bases, with 14 bases between. This CDR3 has 14 residues. CDR1 and CDR2 from the germline V gene are MNHEY and SVGAGI. The CDR3 loop is CASSPPGYGQPQHF. The CDR3, as DNA: TGTGCCAGCAGTCCCCCGGGGTACGGTCAGCCCCAGCATTTT.